Only a few counts were recorded for the clone carrying this T cell receptor (beta chain). What it recognizes is unknown. It was with a sample-barcoded 5' primer and a J-beta primer mix that a second PCR of roughly 7 to 12 cycles was run. A single record per CDR3 protein comes from TCRdb applying MiXCR to the 5' RACE reads. Seen here are around 800,000 distinct CDR3 sequences, roughly 24% observed once, and the top ten hold about 3%. The data were obtained in a study of blood T cells in healthy people across ages. General observations from the study: The study could not conclusively compare naive and antigen-experienced cells, given its unsorted PBMCs.

The individuals who served as donors were healthy Caucasians living in Russia, aged about 6 to 90. The V gene end was trimmed by 5 bases and the J gene end by 4 bases; junction bases not matched to a gene: 8. Germline loops: CDR1 LNHNV, CDR2 YYDKDF (reference sequence). This CDR3 is 15 amino acids long. In addition, the sample was reused for a study of T cells of mothers and their children. That publication notes: The second PCR's M1S primer added sample barcodes and 2-4 random nucleotides. Mother-child pairs who were related displayed a slightly higher overlap than unrelated pairs, a difference that was non-significant.

This chain joins TRBV15 and TRBJ2-7; the match to TRBD1 covers 10 bases. Source material: blood. The receptor's source is a boy between 5 and 17 years old in good health. In DNA, the CDR3 is TGTGCCACCAGCCGACCGGGACAGGGGATTTACGAGCAGTACTTC. Residues: CATSRPGQGIYEQYF.